This T cell receptor (beta chain) was recorded in a study of blood T cell repertoires in COVID-19. Looking at the study overall: The analysed material was cDNA or gDNA that came from T cells, B-cell-depleted T cells, or PBMCs.

How the authors handled the data: Using reference gene primer amplification, nucleated cell counts were estimated. The table came from immunoSEQ multiplex PCR; TCRdb's copy has only in-frame clones and leaves some out. The V and J calls and clone size were taken over from that table, and D and trimming were inferred from the DNA. This table holds 140,000 to 150,000 clones, 80% to 90% found once. The sample consisted of peripheral blood. The receptor was derived from a woman aged 55-69 years with COVID-19, enrolled during active disease.

The CDR3, as DNA: TGTGCCATCAGTAGGGACAGGGTTTTCTACGAGCAGTACTTC. Protein sequence: CAISRDRVFYEQYF. The V and J genes are TRBV10-3 and TRBJ2-7; 9 bases agree with TRBD1. This CDR3 contains 14 residues. Losses at the gene ends were 5 bases for V and 3 bases for J; bases not matched to a gene: 5. The germline gives CDR1 ENHRY, CDR2 SYGVKD.